This entry describes one T cell receptor (beta chain). Its antigen is currently unknown. The data stem from a study of shared clonotypes between healthy human individuals. V was cut by 5 bases and J by 2 bases, with 11 bases left in between. The CDR3 totals 13 residues. In germline, CDR1 is SGHDT, CDR2 YYEEEE. Study results and limitations: Naive subsets usually exceeded memory subsets in estimated richness. The sharing of 4.5% to 5% of naive CD4 clonotypes was seen across a few donors.

Assay execution took place at the deep level. Sequenced by immunoSEQ multiplex PCR; TCRdb stores in-frame clones only, minus some. The sample contains more than 2 million clones, around 95% of which appear only once. The J gene is TRBJ2-7, the V gene TRBV5-6, with D unresolved. Material: naive CD4+ T cells sorted from blood. The subset is: CD45RA+ positively selected. The receptor was derived from a man aged 18 to 30 in good health. CDR3 loop: CASSSGLAYEQYF. CDR3 coding DNA: TGTGCCAGCAGTTCGGGCCTTGCCTACGAGCAGTACTTC.